This entry lists 23 T cell receptor beta chains sequenced from one sample in a study of cytomegalovirus exposure and HLA in healthy donors. TCRdb's copy holds only in-frame clones and misses some; the assay was immunoSEQ multiplex PCR. The sample carries about 110,000 clones, approximately 96% recorded once. What was sequenced was PBMCs. All receptors derive from a woman between 18 and 29 years old in good health and CMV-seronegative.

This clone showed up just once. The rearrangement uses TRBV6-4 and TRBJ2-2, with a possible D match to TRBD2 (5 bases). V lost 0 bases and J lost 3, with 5 bases in between. CDR3 size: 14 residues. The germline CDR1 and CDR2 sequences are MRHNA and SNTAGT. As DNA, the CDR3 is TGTGCCAGCAGTGACTCTAGCGACACCGGGGAGCTGTTTTTT. Amino acids: CASSDSSDTGELFF.

The chain combines TRBV30 with TRBJ2-7; D is uncertain. The CDR3 loop spans 13 amino acids. V was trimmed by 1 base and J by 0 bases, leaving 7 bases between them. Germline V gene lookup returns CDR1 GTSNPN and CDR2 SVGIG (reference sequence). The CDR3 sequence is CAWSGSGSYEQYF. The CDR3 region has the DNA TGTGCCTGGAGTGGATCCGGCTCCTACGAGCAGTACTTC.

The chain is built from TRBV27 and TRBJ2-5, with 8 positions matching TRBD1. The CDR3 contains 14 residues. Germline V gives CDR1 MNHEY, CDR2 SMNVEV (reference sequence). Trimming cost V 6 bases and J 7 bases; bases outside gene matches: 10. CDR3 nucleotide sequence: TGTGCCAGCAGGGTGGCAGGGGGCGTGAGGACCCAGTACTTC. Encoded protein: CASRVAGGVRTQYF.

The chain combines TRBV19 with TRBJ1-5, with a weak D call TRBD1 (5 bases). In germline, CDR1 is LNHDA, CDR2 SQIVND (reference sequence). The V gene lost 5 bases and the J gene lost 3 bases, with 11 bases spanning the gap. The CDR3 contains 14 residues. The CDR3 region has the DNA TGTGCCAGTAGTGCCCAGGGATTCAATCAGCCCCAGCATTTT. Its translation: CASSAQGFNQPQHF.

The chain employs TRBV19 and TRBJ2-7, with unresolved D. This CDR3 is 16 amino acids long. CDR1 and CDR2 (germline): LNHDA, SQIVND (reference sequence). V lost 5 bases, J lost 1 base, and 18 bases lay in between. CDR3 coding DNA: TGTGCCAGTAGTGTCTCCGGCAGCGCTTTATCCTACGAGCAGTACTTC. This gives the protein CASSVSGSALSYEQYF.

The chain has TRBV6-1 and TRBJ2-5; 7 bases match TRBD1. Germline V gene sequence: CDR1 MNHNS, CDR2 SASEGT. This CDR3 is built from 15 residues. J was trimmed by 5 bases and V by 7 bases; bases with no gene match: 13. The CDR3 nucleotides read TGTGCCAGCACCAAACCGACAGGGAATTGGGAGACCCAGTACTTC. Protein sequence: CASTKPTGNWETQYF.

The chain combines TRBV2 with TRBJ1-5; D might be TRBD1 (6 bases). The CDR3 totals 14 residues. Trimming removed 3 bases at V and 3 bases at J, with 9 bases between. Germline loops: CDR1 SNHLY, CDR2 FYNNEI. Here the CDR3 DNA reads TGTGCCAGCAGTGACGGACAGCCCAATCAGCCCCAGCATTTT. Translating it yields CASSDGQPNQPQHF.

The genes are TRBV7-2 and TRBJ1-5; D perhaps matches TRBD1 (6 bases). Germline CDR1 is SGHTA and CDR2 is FQGNSA. Trimming removed 2 bases from V and 0 bases from J, with 11 bases in between. The CDR3 totals 16 residues. This chain's CDR3 is CASSLTGLYSNQPQHF. The CDR3 DNA sequence: TGTGCCAGCAGCTTAACAGGGCTCTATAGCAATCAGCCCCAGCATTTT.

The V gene is TRBV2, the J gene TRBJ1-1; weak D call: TRBD1 (5 bases). Trimming removed 5 bases at V and 5 bases at J, with 9 bases between. Germline V CDR1 and CDR2: SNHLY, FYNNEI. The CDR3 has 12 residues. Here the CDR3 DNA reads TGTGCCAGCAGTAGGCAGGGAACTGAAGCTTTCTTT. Residues: CASSRQGTEAFF.

The CDR3 bases are TGCGCCAGCAGCCAAGGACAGGGGCGGGGGGGGGAGCTGTTTTTT. It codes for CASSQGQGRGGELFF. The chain is built from TRBV4-1 and TRBJ2-2; weak D call: TRBD1 (8 bases). The CDR3 covers 15 residues. Germline-derived CDR1 and CDR2 are MGHRA and YSYEKL. Trimming pared 1 base from V and 8 bases from J, leaving 14 bases between.

This CDR3 reads CAIRGTGKSTEAFF. Here the CDR3 DNA reads TGTGCCATCAGGGGGACAGGGAAGAGCACTGAAGCTTTCTTT. The chain joins TRBV10-3 to TRBJ1-1, with 9 positions matching TRBD1. V was clipped by 6 bases and J by 4 bases; unmatched bases: 6. The CDR3 has 14 residues. Looked up from germline, CDR1 is ENHRY and CDR2 is SYGVKD.

The rearrangement links TRBV7-2 to TRBJ2-7, with 12 bases that match TRBD2. Per germline, CDR1 SGHTA and CDR2 FQGNSA. The junction had 6 bases not matched to a gene; V was cut back by 2 bases and J by 7 bases. This CDR3 is 15 amino acids long. Here the CDR3 reads CASSLSASGGAEQYF. CDR3 coding DNA: TGTGCCAGCAGCTTAAGTGCTAGCGGGGGGGCAGAGCAGTACTTC.

V is TRBV4-1 and J is TRBJ1-2; D possibly corresponds to TRBD1 (6 bases). This CDR3 comprises 17 residues. Trimming took off 2 bases at V and 2 bases at J, with 18 bases between the two ends. Germline V gene sequence: CDR1 MGHRA, CDR2 YSYEKL. CDR3 nucleotides: TGCGCCAGCAGCCAAATTTACCGGGGGGCTGGAAACTATGGCTACACCTTC. This encodes CASSQIYRGAGNYGYTF.

The chain joins TRBV10-2 to TRBJ1-5; D is perhaps TRBD1 (5 bases). The V end lost 5 bases, the J end lost 7 bases, and 12 bases lay between the germline ends. The CDR3 is made up of 13 amino acids. The germline V gene encodes CDR1 WSHSY and CDR2 SAAADI. In DNA, the CDR3 is TGCGCCAGCAGTCGCAGGGATCAACAGCCCCAGCATTTT. Translation: CASSRRDQQPQHF.

The chain links TRBV7-2 to TRBJ1-5; 7 bases line up with TRBD1. Germline lookup yields CDR1 SGHTA and CDR2 FQGNSA. Germline trimming cut 2 bases from V and 7 bases from J; bases unmatched to any gene: 8. The CDR3 totals 15 residues. This CDR3 is CASSLLTGSWQPQHF. The CDR3, as DNA: TGTGCCAGCAGCTTATTGACAGGGAGTTGGCAGCCCCAGCATTTT.

The chain uses TRBV18 and TRBJ2-7, with a possible D match to TRBD1 (5 bases). CDR1 is KGHSH and CDR2 is LQKENI in the germline V gene. V dropped 3 bases and J dropped 0 bases, with 12 bases sitting between them. The CDR3 covers 15 residues. The CDR3 spells CASSPNTGDSYEQYF. Here the CDR3 DNA reads TGTGCCAGCTCACCGAATACAGGTGACTCCTACGAGCAGTACTTC.

The chain couples TRBV4-1 to TRBJ1-2; D unclear. V shed 1 base and J shed 8 bases, with 11 bases lying between them. Germline CDR1 reads MGHRA; CDR2 reads YSYEKL. CDR3 length: 13 amino acids. This CDR3 is CASSQVSGGGYTF. The CDR3 nucleotides read TGCGCCAGCAGCCAAGTTTCAGGAGGCGGCTACACCTTC.

CDR3: CASSSRTGAAYEQYF. CDR3 nucleotide sequence: TGTGCCAGCAGCTCCCGGACAGGGGCGGCCTACGAGCAGTACTTC. This sequence joins TRBV5-5 and TRBJ2-7; 9 nucleotides align to TRBD1. CDR3 length: 15 amino acids. V shed 3 bases and J 2 bases; nucleotides not matched to a gene: 6. From germline, CDR1 is SGHKS and CDR2 YYEKEE (reference sequence).

The chain couples TRBV4-1 to TRBJ1-5, with D possibly TRBD1 on 5 matching bases. Germline assignment: CDR1 MGHRA and CDR2 YSYEKL. Trimming took 0 bases from V and 5 from J, leaving 17 bases between them. The CDR3 consists of 17 residues. The CDR3 is CASSQDLFIGEDQPQHF. The CDR3 DNA is TGCGCCAGCAGCCAAGATCTGTTCATAGGGGAGGATCAGCCCCAGCATTTT.

The rearrangement links TRBV5-1 to TRBJ1-4; D possibly corresponds to TRBD1 (5 bases). The CDR3 runs 15 residues. Per the germline V gene, CDR1 is SGHRS and CDR2 is YFSETQ. Trimming stripped 1 base from V and 5 bases from J, with 12 bases between. The DNA for the CDR3 is TGCGCCAGCAGCTTGCCGGCAGGGAAGAATGAAAAACTGTTTTTT. This codes for CASSLPAGKNEKLFF.

V and J are TRBV16 and TRBJ1-5, with D possibly TRBD1 on 5 matching bases. V gave up 4 bases and J gave up 1 base, with 14 bases separating them. The CDR3 has 16 residues. CDR1 KGHSY and CDR2 FQNENV come from the germline V gene. CDR3 sequence reads: CASSPFSDRSNQPQHF. The DNA of the CDR3 is TGTGCCAGCAGCCCCTTCTCTGACAGAAGCAATCAGCCCCAGCATTTT.

The rearrangement links TRBV9 to TRBJ2-3; no clear D. Between the trimmed V and J ends, which lost 0 bases and 7 bases, there was a span of 18 bases. This CDR3 contains 16 residues. Germline loops: CDR1 SGDLS, CDR2 YYNGEE. The CDR3 spells CASSVDLGRSGNTQYF. The DNA for the CDR3 is TGTGCCAGCAGCGTAGATCTGGGCCGTTCAGGAAATACGCAGTATTTT.

The chain recombines TRBV6-1 with TRBJ1-3; no clear D gene. The CDR3 covers 14 residues. Trimming took off 6 bases at V and 0 bases at J, with 9 bases between the two ends. The germline V gene has CDR1 MNHNS and CDR2 SASEGT. Written as DNA, the CDR3 is TGTGCCAGCAGGCACTCCTCCTCTGGAAACACCATATATTTT. The encoded protein is CASRHSSSGNTIYF.